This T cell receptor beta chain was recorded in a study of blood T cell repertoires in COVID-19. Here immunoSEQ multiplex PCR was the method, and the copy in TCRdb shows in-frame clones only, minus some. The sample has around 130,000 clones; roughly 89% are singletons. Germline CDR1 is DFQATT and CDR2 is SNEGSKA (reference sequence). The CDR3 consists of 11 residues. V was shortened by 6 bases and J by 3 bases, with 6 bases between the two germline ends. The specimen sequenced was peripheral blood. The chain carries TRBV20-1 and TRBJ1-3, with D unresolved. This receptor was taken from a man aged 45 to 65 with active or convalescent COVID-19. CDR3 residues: CSAGGGNTIYF. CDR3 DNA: TGCAGTGCCGGAGGTGGAAACACCATATATTTT.